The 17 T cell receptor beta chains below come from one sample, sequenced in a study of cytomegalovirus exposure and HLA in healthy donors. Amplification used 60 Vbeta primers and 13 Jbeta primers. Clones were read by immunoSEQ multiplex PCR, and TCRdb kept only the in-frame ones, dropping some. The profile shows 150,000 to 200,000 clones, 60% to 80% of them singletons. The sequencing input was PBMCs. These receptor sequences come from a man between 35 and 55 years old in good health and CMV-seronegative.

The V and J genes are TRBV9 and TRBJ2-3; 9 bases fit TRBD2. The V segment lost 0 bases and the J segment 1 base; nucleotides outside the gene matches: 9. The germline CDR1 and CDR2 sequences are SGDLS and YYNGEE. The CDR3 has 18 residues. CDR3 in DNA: TGTGCCAGCAGCGTAGAGCCCATGGCTAGCGGGGGCACAGATACGCAGTATTTT. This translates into CASSVEPMASGGTDTQYF. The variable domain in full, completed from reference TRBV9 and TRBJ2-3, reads DSGVTQTPKHLITATGQRVTLRCSPRSGDLSVYWYQQSLDQGLQFLIQYYNGEERAKGNILERFSAQQFPDLHSELNLSSLELGDSALYFCASSVEPMASGGTDTQYFGPGTRLTVL.

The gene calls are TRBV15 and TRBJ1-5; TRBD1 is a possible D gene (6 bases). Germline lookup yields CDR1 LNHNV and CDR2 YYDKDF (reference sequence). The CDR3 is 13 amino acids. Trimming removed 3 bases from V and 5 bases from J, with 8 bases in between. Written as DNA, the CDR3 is TGTGCCACCAGCAGGTACAGGGATCAGCCCCAGCATTTT. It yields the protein CATSRYRDQPQHF. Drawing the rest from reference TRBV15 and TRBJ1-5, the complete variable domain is DAMVIQNPRYQVTQFGKPVTLSCSQTLNHNVMYWYQQKSSQAPKLLFHYYDKDFNNEADTPDNFQSRRPNTSFCFLDIRSPGLGDTAMYLCATSRYRDQPQHFGDGTRLSIL.

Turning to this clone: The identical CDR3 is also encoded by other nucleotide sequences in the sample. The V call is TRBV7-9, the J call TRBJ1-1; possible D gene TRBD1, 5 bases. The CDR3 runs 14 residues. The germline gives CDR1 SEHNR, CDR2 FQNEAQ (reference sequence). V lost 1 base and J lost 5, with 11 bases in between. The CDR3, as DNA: TGTGCCAGCAGCTTAGTTCCAGGGTGGACTGAAGCTTTCTTT. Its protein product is CASSLVPGWTEAFF.

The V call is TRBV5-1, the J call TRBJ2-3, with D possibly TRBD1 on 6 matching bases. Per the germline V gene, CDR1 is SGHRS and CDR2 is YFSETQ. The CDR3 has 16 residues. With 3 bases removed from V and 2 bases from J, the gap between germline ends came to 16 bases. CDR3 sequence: CASSSASGASTDTQYF. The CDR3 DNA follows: TGCGCCAGCAGCTCCGCATCAGGGGCCTCCACAGATACGCAGTATTTT.

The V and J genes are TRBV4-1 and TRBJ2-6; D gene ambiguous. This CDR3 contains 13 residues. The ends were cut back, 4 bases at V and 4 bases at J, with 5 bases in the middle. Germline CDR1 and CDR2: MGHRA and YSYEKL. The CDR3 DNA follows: TGCGCCAGCAGCCTCGGGGGGGCCAACGTCCTGACTTTC. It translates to CASSLGGANVLTF.

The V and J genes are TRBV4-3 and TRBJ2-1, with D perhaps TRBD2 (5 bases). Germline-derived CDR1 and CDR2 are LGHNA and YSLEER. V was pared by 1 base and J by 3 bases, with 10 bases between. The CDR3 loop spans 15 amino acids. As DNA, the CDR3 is TGCGCCAGCAGCCAAGCGGGAAAAAACTACAATGAGCAGTTCTTC. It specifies CASSQAGKNYNEQFF.

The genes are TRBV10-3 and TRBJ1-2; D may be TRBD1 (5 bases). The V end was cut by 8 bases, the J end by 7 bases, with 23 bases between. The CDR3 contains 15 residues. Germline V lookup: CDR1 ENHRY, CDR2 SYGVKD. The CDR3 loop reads CAISSPVDRWGGYTF. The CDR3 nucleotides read TGTGCCATCTCCTCCCCCGTAGACAGATGGGGTGGCTACACCTTC.

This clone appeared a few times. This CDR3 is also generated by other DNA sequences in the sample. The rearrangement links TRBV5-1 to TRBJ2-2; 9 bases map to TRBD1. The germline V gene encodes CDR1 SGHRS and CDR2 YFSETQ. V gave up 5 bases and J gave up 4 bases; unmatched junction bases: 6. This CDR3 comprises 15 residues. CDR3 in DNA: TGCGCCAGCAGTCCGGGGACAGGGCGCACCGGGGAGCTGTTTTTT. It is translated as CASSPGTGRTGELFF.

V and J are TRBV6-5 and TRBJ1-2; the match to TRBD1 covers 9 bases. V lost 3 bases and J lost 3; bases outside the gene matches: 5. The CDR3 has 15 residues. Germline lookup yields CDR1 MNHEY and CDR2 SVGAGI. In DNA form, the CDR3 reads TGTGCCAGCAGTTATTGGGACAGGGCAGACTATGGCTACACCTTC. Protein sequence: CASSYWDRADYGYTF.

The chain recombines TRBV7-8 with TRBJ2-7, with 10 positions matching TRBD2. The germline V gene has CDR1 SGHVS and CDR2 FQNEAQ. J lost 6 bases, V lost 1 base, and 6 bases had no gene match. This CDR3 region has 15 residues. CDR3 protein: CASSLVASGSSEQYF. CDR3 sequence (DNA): TGTGCCAGCAGCTTAGTGGCTAGCGGGAGTTCCGAGCAGTACTTC.

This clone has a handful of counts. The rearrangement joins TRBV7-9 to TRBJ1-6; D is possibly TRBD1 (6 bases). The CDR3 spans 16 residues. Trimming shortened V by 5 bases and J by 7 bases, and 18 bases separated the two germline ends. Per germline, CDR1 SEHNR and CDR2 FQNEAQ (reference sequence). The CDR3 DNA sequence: TGTGCCAGCAGCCCATTTAGCGGGACACCAAATTCACCCCTCCACTTT. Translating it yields CASSPFSGTPNSPLHF.

The DNA of the CDR3 is TGTGCCAGCAGCCGCCCAAGAGGGAGAGAGACCCAGTACTTC. It encodes CASSRPRGRETQYF. V is TRBV5-8 and J is TRBJ2-5; D perhaps matches TRBD2 (5 bases). CDR3 length equals 14 residues. Germline-derived CDR1 and CDR2 are SGHTS and YDEGEE. Trimming left V 4 bases short and J 4 bases short, with 14 bases between. Full variable domain (rest looked up from reference TRBV5-8 and TRBJ2-5): EAGVTQSPTHLIKTRGQQATLRCSPISGHTSVYWYQQALGLGLQFLLWYDEGEERNRGNFPPRFSGRQFPNYSSELNVNALELEDSALYLCASSRPRGRETQYFGPGTRLLVL.

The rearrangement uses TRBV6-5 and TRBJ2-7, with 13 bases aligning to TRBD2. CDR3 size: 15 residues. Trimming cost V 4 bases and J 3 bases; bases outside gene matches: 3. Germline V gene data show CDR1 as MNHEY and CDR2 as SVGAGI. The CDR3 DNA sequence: TGTGCCAGCAGTTTGGGACTAGCGGGGAGCTACGAGCAGTACTTC. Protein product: CASSLGLAGSYEQYF.

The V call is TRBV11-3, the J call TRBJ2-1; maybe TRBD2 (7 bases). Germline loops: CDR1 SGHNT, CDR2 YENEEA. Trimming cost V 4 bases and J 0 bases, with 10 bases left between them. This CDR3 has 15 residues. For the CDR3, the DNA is TGTGCCAGCAGCTCTCGGGGGGCCTCCTACAATGAGCAGTTCTTC. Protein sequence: CASSSRGASYNEQFF. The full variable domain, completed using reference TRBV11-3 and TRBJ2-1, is EAGVVQSPRYKIIEKKQPVAFWCNPISGHNTLYWYLQNLGQGPELLIRYENEEAVDDSQLPKDRFSAERLKGVDSTLKIQPAELGDSAVYLCASSSRGASYNEQFFGPGTRLTVL.

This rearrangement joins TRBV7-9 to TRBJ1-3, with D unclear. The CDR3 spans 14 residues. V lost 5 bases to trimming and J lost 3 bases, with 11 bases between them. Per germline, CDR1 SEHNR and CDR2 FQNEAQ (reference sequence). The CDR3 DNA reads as TGTGCCAGCAGCGTGGGCAGATATGGAAACACCATATATTTT. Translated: CASSVGRYGNTIYF. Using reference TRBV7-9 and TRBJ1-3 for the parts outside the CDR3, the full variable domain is DTGVSQNPRHKITKRGQNVTFRCDPISEHNRLYWYRQTLGQGPEFLTYFQNEAQLEKSRLLSDRFSAERPKGSFSTLEIQRTEQGDSAMYLCASSVGRYGNTIYFGEGSWLTVV.

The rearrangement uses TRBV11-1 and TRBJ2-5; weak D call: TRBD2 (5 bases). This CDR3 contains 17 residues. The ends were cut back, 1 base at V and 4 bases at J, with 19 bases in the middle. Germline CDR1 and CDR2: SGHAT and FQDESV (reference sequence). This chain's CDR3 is CASSLGASKSSRETQYF. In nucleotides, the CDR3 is TGTGCCAGCAGCTTAGGAGCTAGCAAATCCTCTAGAGAGACCCAGTACTTC.

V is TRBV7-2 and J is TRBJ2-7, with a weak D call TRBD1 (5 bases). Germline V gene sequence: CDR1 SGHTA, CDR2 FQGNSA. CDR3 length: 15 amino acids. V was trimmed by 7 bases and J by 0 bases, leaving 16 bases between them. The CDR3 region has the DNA TGTGCCAGCACCGGTAGGCAGGGTCACTCCTACGAGCAGTACTTC. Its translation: CASTGRQGHSYEQYF. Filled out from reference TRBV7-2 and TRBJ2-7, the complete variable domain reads GAGVSQSPSNKVTEKGKDVELRCDPISGHTALYWYRQSLGQGLEFLIYFQGNSAPDKSGLPSDRFSAERTGGSVSTLTIQRTQQEDSAVYLCASTGRQGHSYEQYFGPGTRLTVT.